This T cell receptor (beta chain) was observed in a study of Ad26.COV2.S vaccination and SARS-CoV-2 variants. Assay used: immunoSEQ multiplex PCR; TCRdb lists only in-frame clones, some missing. This table holds more than 400,000 clones, 92% found once. Treatment meaning: about 20 received Ad26.COV2.S at low or high dose, single or two shots; several received placebo; per-sample allocation not given. Sampling occurred on day 63 after the first vaccine or placebo injection. The V gene's germline CDR1 is SNHLY and CDR2 FYNNEI. The CDR3 runs to 16 residues. After removal of 2 bases from V and 8 bases from J, the junction contained 10 bases not matched to a gene.

The sequence derives from a person between 18 and 65 years old who received the Ad26.COV2.S COVID-19 vaccine or a placebo. The chain uses TRBV2 and TRBJ1-3, with 9 positions matching TRBD1. The specimen comprised peripheral blood, sampled in a trial of Ad26.COV2.S vaccine versus placebo. The CDR3 protein is CASSESRLDRGHTIYF. As DNA, the CDR3 is TGTGCCAGCAGTGAATCGCGGTTGGACAGGGGTCACACCATATATTTT. Full variable domain (remainder filled in from reference TRBV2 and TRBJ1-3): EPEVTQTPSHQVTQMGQEVILRCVPISNHLYFYWYRQILGQKVEFLVSFYNNEISEKSEIFDDQFSVERPDGSNFTLKIRSTKLEDSAMYFCASSESRLDRGHTIYFGEGSWLTVV.